This T cell receptor (beta chain) comes out of a study of T-cell reconstitution after alpha-beta-depleted transplantation in children. Study outcomes and limitations: Among T cells one year after transplant, newly produced cells accounted for most counts and diversity. Diversity of TCRbeta at day 60 was high in some patients, arising from surviving recipient T cells and thymic progenitors. At around two months after transplant, the alpha-beta T cells were reportedly derived from several hundred expanded clones that came from non-depleted graft cells.

This clonotype was observed a handful of times. Its antigen is undetermined. Unique molecular identifiers featured in how the TCRbeta library was prepared. TCRdb reprocessed the PCR reads via MiXCR and lists one record per CDR3 protein. The sample consists of 200,000 or so distinct CDR3 sequences, 5% to 7.5% of them appearing once. The CDR3 sequence is 14 residues long. V lost 1 base, J lost 3 bases, and 10 bases lay in between. Germline V CDR1 and CDR2: LGHNA, YNFKEQ. The TCR originated in a girl under three years old with combined immunodeficiency, due to receive a stem cell transplant. The chain carries TRBV4-2 and TRBJ2-7, with D maybe TRBD1 (5 bases). Sequenced here: PBMCs, sampled before TCRalphabeta/CD19-depleted stem cell transplant. The CDR3 DNA is TGTGCCAGCAGCCAAGGGCCCAGGGACTACGAGCAGTACTTC. This sequence encodes CASSQGPRDYEQYF.